Following are 25 T cell receptor beta chains from one sample sequenced in a study of blood T cell repertoires in COVID-19. The table came from immunoSEQ multiplex PCR; TCRdb's copy has only in-frame clones and leaves some out. The table has some 52,000 clones, just over 85% seen once. The source material was peripheral blood. These receptors originate from a man between 65 and 80 years old with acute or convalescent COVID-19.

CDR3 DNA sequence: TGTGCCAGCAGCTTAGACATTACAGGGGTCACTGAAGCTTTCTTT. The encoded protein is CASSLDITGVTEAFF. This sequence joins TRBV7-2 and TRBJ1-1, with TRBD1 matching 7 bases. The germline V gene has CDR1 SGHTA and CDR2 FQGNSA. With 1 base clipped from V and 4 bases from J, the junction kept 6 bases outside the gene matches. The CDR3 consists of 15 residues.

The sample holds one count of this clone. This chain connects TRBV2 to TRBJ2-2, with D possibly being TRBD1 (6 bases). The CDR3 spans 15 residues. Trimming cost V 7 bases and J 0 bases, with 12 bases left between them. Germline CDR1 and CDR2: SNHLY and FYNNEI. The CDR3 loop is CASKRDTTNTGELFF. The CDR3 nucleotides read TGTGCCAGCAAGAGGGACACTACGAACACCGGGGAGCTGTTTTTT.

Only a few counts were recorded for this clone. The chain has TRBV21-1 and TRBJ2-7; the listed D gene, TRBD2, was not tested against the DNA. TRBV21-1 constitutes a pseudogene. CDR3 length equals 13 residues. CDR3 sequence: CASTLRGGLEQYF. For the CDR3, the DNA is TGTGCCAGCACCCTAAGGGGGGGGCTCGAGCAGTACTTC.

The V and J genes are TRBV19 and TRBJ1-5; 7 positions agree with TRBD1. The trim removed 7 bases at V and 6 bases at J, leaving 9 bases unmatched. There are 14 residues in the CDR3. From germline, CDR1 is LNHDA and CDR2 SQIVND (reference sequence). CDR3 bases: TGTGCCAGTACCCCCAGGGGGGCGCTTCAGCCCCAGCATTTT. It yields the protein CASTPRGALQPQHF.

V is TRBV15 and J is TRBJ2-3, with 7 bases lining up with TRBD2. Germline assignment: CDR1 LNHNV and CDR2 YYDKDF (reference sequence). With 3 bases clipped from V and 2 bases from J, the junction kept 14 bases outside the gene matches. The length of the CDR3 is 18 residues. The CDR3 DNA is TGTGCCACCAGCAGTCAAATGAGTGGGGGGGTGAACACAGATACGCAGTATTTT. The encoded protein is CATSSQMSGGVNTDTQYF.

V is TRBV5-1 and J is TRBJ1-2; D is unresolved. The CDR3 has 13 amino acids. The V gene's germline CDR1 is SGHRS and CDR2 YFSETQ. Trimming left V 0 bases short and J 2 bases short, with 5 bases between. CDR3 sequence reads: CASSLGGNYGYTF. The CDR3 DNA sequence: TGCGCCAGCAGCTTGGGAGGAAACTATGGCTACACCTTC. The full variable domain, its missing parts supplied by reference TRBV5-1 and TRBJ1-2, is KAGVTQTPRYLIKTRGQQVTLSCSPISGHRSVSWYQQTPGQGLQFLFEYFSETQRNKGNFPGRFSGRQFSNSRSEMNVSTLELGDSALYLCASSLGGNYGYTFGSGTRLTVV.

The J gene is TRBJ2-3, the V gene TRBV5-1, with a tentative D call TRBD1 (6 bases). Germline CDR1 is SGHRS and CDR2 is YFSETQ. The CDR3 loop spans 17 amino acids. Trimming took 3 bases from V and 0 from J, leaving 17 bases between them. The CDR3 here is CASSSGWGHTSTDTQYF. Written as DNA, the CDR3 is TGCGCCAGCAGCTCAGGGTGGGGACATACTAGCACAGATACGCAGTATTTT. The variable domain in full, with the rest retrieved from reference TRBV5-1 and TRBJ2-3, is KAGVTQTPRYLIKTRGQQVTLSCSPISGHRSVSWYQQTPGQGLQFLFEYFSETQRNKGNFPGRFSGRQFSNSRSEMNVSTLELGDSALYLCASSSGWGHTSTDTQYFGPGTRLTVL.

This clone was seen a single time. The chain links TRBV7-9 to TRBJ2-5; perhaps TRBD2 as D (5 bases). The V gene's germline CDR1 is SEHNR and CDR2 FQNEAQ (reference sequence). This CDR3 region has 13 residues. Trimming removed 5 bases at V and 2 bases at J, with 9 bases between. In DNA, the CDR3 is TGTGCCAGCAGCGAGCGCGGGCAAGAGACCCAGTACTTC. It translates to CASSERGQETQYF.

The chain links TRBV27 to TRBJ2-3; D might be TRBD2 (6 bases). The ends were cut back, 4 bases at V and 3 bases at J, with 14 bases in the middle. Germline V gives CDR1 MNHEY, CDR2 SMNVEV (reference sequence). This CDR3 is built from 15 residues. CDR3 coding DNA: TGTGCCAGCAGTTCGGGAGCGAAGGGGACAGATACGCAGTATTTT. The encoded protein is CASSSGAKGTDTQYF.

The chain has TRBV9 and TRBJ1-6; D ambiguous. The germline V gene encodes CDR1 SGDLS and CDR2 YYNGEE. V shed 0 bases and J shed 10 bases, with 11 bases lying between them. There are 14 residues in the CDR3. The CDR3 bases are TGTGCCAGCAGCGTAGAAGTGGGAGAGTCACCCCTCCACTTT. Translation gives CASSVEVGESPLHF.

This sequence joins TRBV3-1 (or the pseudogene TRBV3-2) and TRBJ2-1; 8 bases are a match to TRBD1. The CDR3 length is 16 residues. In germline, CDR1 is LGHDT, CDR2 YNNKEL (reference sequence). V shed 5 bases and J 3 bases; nucleotides not matched to a gene: 9. Here the CDR3 reads CASSVKQGVLYNEQFF. As DNA, the CDR3 is TGTGCCAGCAGCGTGAAACAGGGGGTGCTCTACAATGAGCAGTTCTTC.

This chain links TRBV7-6 with TRBJ2-2, with D hard to call. Germline V gene sequence: CDR1 SGHVS, CDR2 FNYEAQ. V was cut by 2 bases and J by 4 bases, with 14 bases left in between. This CDR3 contains 16 residues. The CDR3 DNA is TGTGCCAGCAGCTTATCCCCAGCGTCGCGCACCGGGGAGCTGTTTTTT. Protein: CASSLSPASRTGELFF.

By frequency in the sample, this clone is medium-sized. The chain carries TRBV10-2 and TRBJ1-4; TRBD1 matches 9 bases. V trimming: 10 bases; J trimming: 3 bases; junction bases outside the gene matches: 3. CDR1 is WSHSY, CDR2 SAAADI, per germline. CDR3 length equals 13 residues. CDR3 in amino acids: CATRTGANEKLFF. DNA for the CDR3: TGCGCCACCCGGACAGGGGCTAATGAAAAACTGTTTTTT.

The gene calls are TRBV11-2 and TRBJ2-5, with D possibly being TRBD2 (6 bases). This CDR3 is 12 amino acids long. The V gene's germline CDR1 is SGHAT and CDR2 FQNNGV. V was shortened by 4 bases and J by 5 bases, with 8 bases between the two germline ends. The CDR3 DNA reads as TGTGCCAGCAGCTCACGGGGGGAGACCCAGTACTTC. This codes for CASSSRGETQYF.

V and J are TRBV4-3 and TRBJ2-1; possible D gene TRBD2, 5 bases. CDR1 and CDR2 from the germline V gene are LGHNA and YSLEER. V gave up 0 bases and J gave up 0 bases, with 9 bases separating them. There are 16 residues in the CDR3. The CDR3 DNA reads TGCGCCAGCAGCCAAGATTGGCGGGTCTCCTACAATGAGCAGTTCTTC. Translated: CASSQDWRVSYNEQFF.

The chain combines TRBV6-5 with TRBJ1-5; no clear D. Deletions cut 8 bases from V and 0 bases from J, with 8 bases between. The germline gives CDR1 MNHEY, CDR2 SVGAGI. This CDR3 spans 13 amino acids. The CDR3 nucleotides read TGTGCCAGCCGGGGAGTTAGCAATCAGCCCCAGCATTTT. This translates into CASRGVSNQPQHF.

The chain has TRBV2 and TRBJ1-3; the match to TRBD1 covers 7 bases. This CDR3 region has 15 residues. V was clipped by 8 bases and J by 0 bases; unmatched bases: 7. Germline V gene lookup returns CDR1 SNHLY and CDR2 FYNNEI. Here the CDR3 DNA reads TGTGCCAGCGTGGGACAGCCCCTCTCTGGAAACACCATATATTTT. Translation: CASVGQPLSGNTIYF.

As DNA, the CDR3 is TGTGCCAGCAGCTTCGGCGGGGCCTCCTACAATGAGCAGTTCTTC. Residues: CASSFGGASYNEQFF. V gene TRBV5-4 combines with J gene TRBJ2-1, with D possibly matching TRBD2 (6 bases). V was cut by 2 bases and J by 0 bases, with 9 bases left in between. Germline V gene data show CDR1 as SGHNT and CDR2 as YYREEE (reference sequence). CDR3 length equals 15 residues.

This chain links TRBV4-2 with TRBJ1-1; TRBD1 matches at 7 bases. Germline values: CDR1 LGHNA, CDR2 YNFKEQ. The CDR3 runs 13 residues. The V gene end was trimmed by 3 bases and the J gene end by 7 bases; junction bases not matched to a gene: 5. The CDR3 bases are TGTGCCAGCAGCCACCTCGGACAGGTTGAAGCTTTCTTT. This gives the protein CASSHLGQVEAFF.

The chain couples TRBV3-1 (or the pseudogene TRBV3-2) to TRBJ2-1; TRBD2 agrees at 10 bases. This CDR3 contains 20 residues. Germline trimming cut 2 bases from V and 0 bases from J; bases unmatched to any gene: 13. CDR1 and CDR2 from the germline V gene are LGHDT and YNNKEL (reference sequence). The CDR3 region has the DNA TGTGCCAGCAGCCAACCCCCCGGACTAGCGGAGTTCTTCTCCTACAATGAGCAGTTCTTC. Protein sequence: CASSQPPGLAEFFSYNEQFF.

This chain uses TRBV3-1 (or the pseudogene TRBV3-2) with TRBJ1-1; no definite D call. The CDR3 loop spans 15 amino acids. From germline, CDR1 is LGHDT and CDR2 YNNKEL (reference sequence). Trimming shortened V by 1 base and J by 4 bases, and 13 bases separated the two germline ends. For the CDR3, the DNA is TGTGCCAGCAGCCAAGTGGGGAGCGGGATCACTGAAGCTTTCTTT. It encodes CASSQVGSGITEAFF.

The gene calls are TRBV30 and TRBJ2-3, with TRBD1 identical over 9 bases. V dropped 0 bases and J dropped 11; count of bases not matched to a gene: 6. Germline values: CDR1 GTSNPN, CDR2 SVGIG (reference sequence). This CDR3 is 13 amino acids long. The CDR3 DNA reads TGTGCCTGGAGTGTAGGGACAGGGATTGGGCAGTATTTT. Translating it yields CAWSVGTGIGQYF.

Here the CDR3 DNA reads TGCGCCAGCAGTCCCCAAGGGGGGGAGGACTATGGCTACACCTTC. Amino acids: CASSPQGGEDYGYTF. This chain uses TRBV23-1 with TRBJ1-2, with D perhaps matching TRBD1 (6 bases). TRBV23-1 is sorted into the ORF group, with uncertain function. The CDR3 covers 15 residues. The V gene lost 4 bases and the J gene lost 3 bases, with 15 bases spanning the gap.

CDR3 in amino acids: CASRLMGGSTDTQYF. In DNA, the CDR3 is TGTGCCAGTAGGCTGATGGGAGGTTCCACAGATACGCAGTATTTT. J is TRBJ2-3 and V is TRBV19; TRBD2 might be the D (6 bases). V was cut by 6 bases and J by 2 bases, with 15 bases left in between. Per germline, CDR1 LNHDA and CDR2 SQIVND (reference sequence). The CDR3 length is 15 residues.

The rearrangement links TRBV5-4 to TRBJ2-5, with 10 bases identical to TRBD1. This CDR3 contains 15 residues. V dropped 4 bases and J dropped 5; count of bases not matched to a gene: 8. Germline values: CDR1 SGHNT, CDR2 YYREEE (reference sequence). CDR3 amino acids: CASSARDRGGETQYF. The CDR3 DNA follows: TGTGCCAGCAGCGCCCGGGACAGGGGTGGGGAGACCCAGTACTTC. Combining the CDR3 with reference TRBV5-4 and TRBJ2-5 gives the whole variable domain ETGVTQSPTHLIKTRGQQVTLRCSSQSGHNTVSWYQQALGQGPQFIFQYYREEENGRGNFPPRFSGLQFPNYSSELNVNALELDDSALYLCASSARDRGGETQYFGPGTRLLVL.